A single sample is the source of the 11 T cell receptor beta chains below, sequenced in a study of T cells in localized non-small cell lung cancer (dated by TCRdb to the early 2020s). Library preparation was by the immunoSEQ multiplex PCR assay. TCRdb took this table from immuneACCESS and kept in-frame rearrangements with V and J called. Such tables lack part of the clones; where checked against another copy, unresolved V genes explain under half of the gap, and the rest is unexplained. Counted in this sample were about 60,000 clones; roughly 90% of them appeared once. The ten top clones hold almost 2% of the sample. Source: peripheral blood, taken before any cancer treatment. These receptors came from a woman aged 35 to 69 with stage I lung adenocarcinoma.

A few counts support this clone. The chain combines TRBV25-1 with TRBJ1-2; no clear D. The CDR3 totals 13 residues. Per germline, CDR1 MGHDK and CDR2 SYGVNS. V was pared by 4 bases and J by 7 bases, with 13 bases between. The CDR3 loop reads CASSGHGLSGYTF. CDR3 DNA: TGTGCCAGCAGTGGGCACGGGCTATCTGGCTACACCTTC.

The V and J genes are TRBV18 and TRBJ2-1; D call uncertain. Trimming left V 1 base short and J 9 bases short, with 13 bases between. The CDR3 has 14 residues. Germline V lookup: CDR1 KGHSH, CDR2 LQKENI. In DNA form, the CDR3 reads TGTGCCAGCTCACCACTTGTTCTGGATTCTGAGCAGTTCTTC. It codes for CASSPLVLDSEQFF.

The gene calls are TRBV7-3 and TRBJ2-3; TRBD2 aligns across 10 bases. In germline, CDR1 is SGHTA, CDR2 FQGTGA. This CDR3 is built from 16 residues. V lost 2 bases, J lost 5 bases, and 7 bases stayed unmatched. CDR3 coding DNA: TGTGCCAGCAGCTTATCCCTAGCGGGGGAGGGAGATACGCAGTATTTT. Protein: CASSLSLAGEGDTQYF. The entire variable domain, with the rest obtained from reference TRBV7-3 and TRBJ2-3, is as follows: GAGVSQTPSNKVTEKGKYVELRCDPISGHTALYWYRQSLGQGPEFLIYFQGTGAADDSGLPNDRFFAVRPEGSVSTLKIQRTERGDSAVYLCASSLSLAGEGDTQYFGPGTRLTVL.

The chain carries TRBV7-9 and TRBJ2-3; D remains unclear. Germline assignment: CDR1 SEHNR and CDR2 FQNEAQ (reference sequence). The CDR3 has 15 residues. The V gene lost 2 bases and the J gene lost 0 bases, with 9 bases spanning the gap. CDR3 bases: TGTGCCAGCAGCTTAACCAGGATCAGCACAGATACGCAGTATTTT. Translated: CASSLTRISTDTQYF. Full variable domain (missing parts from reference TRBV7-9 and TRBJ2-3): DTGVSQNPRHKITKRGQNVTFRCDPISEHNRLYWYRQTLGQGPEFLTYFQNEAQLEKSRLLSDRFSAERPKGSFSTLEIQRTEQGDSAMYLCASSLTRISTDTQYFGPGTRLTVL.

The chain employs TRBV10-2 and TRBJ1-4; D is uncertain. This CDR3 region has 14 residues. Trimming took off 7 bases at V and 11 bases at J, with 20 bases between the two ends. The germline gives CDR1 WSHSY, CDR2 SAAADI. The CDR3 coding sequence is TGCGCCAGCACCGAGGAGAAAAGGGTGCGGAAACTGTTTTTT. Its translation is CASTEEKRVRKLFF.

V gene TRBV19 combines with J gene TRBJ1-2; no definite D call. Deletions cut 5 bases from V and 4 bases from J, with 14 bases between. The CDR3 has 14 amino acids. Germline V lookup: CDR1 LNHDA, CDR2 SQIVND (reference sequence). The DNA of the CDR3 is TGTGCCAGTAGTTTGTTCGGAGGAGTCTATGGCTACACCTTC. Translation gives CASSLFGGVYGYTF.

The CDR3, as DNA: TGTGCCAGCAGCTTGGAGGACAGGGATAATGGCTACACCTTC. It translates to CASSLEDRDNGYTF. V usage is TRBV5-4 and J usage is TRBJ1-2; 8 nucleotides match TRBD1. J lost 6 bases, V lost 0 bases, and 4 bases had no gene match. CDR1 is SGHNT and CDR2 is YYREEE in the germline V gene (reference sequence). This CDR3 is 14 amino acids long.

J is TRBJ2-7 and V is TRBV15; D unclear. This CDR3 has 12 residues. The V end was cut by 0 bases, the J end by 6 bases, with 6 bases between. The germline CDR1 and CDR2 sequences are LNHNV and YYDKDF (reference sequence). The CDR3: CATSRERSEQYF. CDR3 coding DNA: TGTGCCACCAGCAGAGAGCGAAGCGAGCAGTACTTC.

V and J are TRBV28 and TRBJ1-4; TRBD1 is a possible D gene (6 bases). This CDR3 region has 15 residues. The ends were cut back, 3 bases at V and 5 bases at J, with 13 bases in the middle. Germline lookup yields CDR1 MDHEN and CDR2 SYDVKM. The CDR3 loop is CASSFLQGTNEKLFF. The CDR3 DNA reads TGTGCCAGCAGTTTCCTACAGGGAACGAATGAAAAACTGTTTTTT.

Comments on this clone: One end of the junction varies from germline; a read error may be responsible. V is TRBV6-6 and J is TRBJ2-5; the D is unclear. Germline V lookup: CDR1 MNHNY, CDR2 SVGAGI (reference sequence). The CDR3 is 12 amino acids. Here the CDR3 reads CASSLHQETQYF. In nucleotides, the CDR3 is TGTGCCAGCAGCCTCCACCAGGAGACCCAGTACTTC.

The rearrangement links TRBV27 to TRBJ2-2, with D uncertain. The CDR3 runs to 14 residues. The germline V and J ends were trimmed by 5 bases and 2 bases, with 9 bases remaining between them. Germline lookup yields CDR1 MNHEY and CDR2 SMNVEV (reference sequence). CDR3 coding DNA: TGTGCCAGCAGTCTCGCTTCCAACACCGGGGAGCTGTTTTTT. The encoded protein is CASSLASNTGELFF.